Listed here are 2 T cell receptor beta chains from one sample, sequenced in a study of blood T cell repertoires in COVID-19 (dated by TCRdb to the early 2020s). The receptor library was made with the immunoSEQ multiplex PCR assay. As stored in TCRdb, this immuneACCESS dataset retains in-frame rearrangements with V and J assigned. A fraction of the clones does not appear; measured against another copy, unresolved V genes explain less than half of the discrepancy, and the remainder lacks a known reason. The sample records around 190,000 clones, roughly 79% of which are singletons. 11% of the sample is held by the ten biggest clonotypes. The sequencing input was peripheral blood. Receptor source: a woman aged 35 to 49 with COVID-19, enrolled during active disease.

The chain links TRBV5-5 to TRBJ1-1, with D perhaps TRBD1 (5 bases). The V end was cut by 2 bases, the J end by 0 bases, with 11 bases between. CDR3 length: 15 residues. The germline gives CDR1 SGHKS, CDR2 YYEKEE (reference sequence). The CDR3: CASSFKQGVNTEAFF. DNA of the CDR3: TGTGCCAGCAGCTTCAAACAAGGGGTGAACACTGAAGCTTTCTTT.

V and J are TRBV7-8 and TRBJ2-5; D is perhaps TRBD2 (7 bases). Germline values: CDR1 SGHVS, CDR2 FQNEAQ. The V and J ends lost 3 bases and 7 bases respectively, with 15 bases between them. This CDR3 comprises 14 residues. For the CDR3, the DNA is TGTGCCAGCAGCTTTAGGGGGAGGGCGGGGACCCAGTACTTC. Translated, it gives CASSFRGRAGTQYF.